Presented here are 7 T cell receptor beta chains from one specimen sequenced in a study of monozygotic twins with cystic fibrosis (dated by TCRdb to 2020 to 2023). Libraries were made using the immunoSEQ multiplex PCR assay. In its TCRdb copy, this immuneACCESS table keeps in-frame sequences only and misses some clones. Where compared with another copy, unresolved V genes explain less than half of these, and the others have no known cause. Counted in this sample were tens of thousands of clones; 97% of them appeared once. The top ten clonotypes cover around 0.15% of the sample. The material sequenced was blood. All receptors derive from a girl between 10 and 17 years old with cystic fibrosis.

The CDR3 DNA reads as TGTGCCAGCAGCTTAGGCCCCCAGAACACTGAAGCTTTCTTT. It translates to CASSLGPQNTEAFF. The chain uses TRBV7-2 and TRBJ1-1; D is uncertain. The germline CDR1 and CDR2 sequences are SGHTA and FQGNSA. V dropped 1 base and J dropped 1 base, with 7 bases sitting between them. The CDR3 runs to 14 residues. The variable domain in full, with the rest retrieved from reference TRBV7-2 and TRBJ1-1, is GAGVSQSPSNKVTEKGKDVELRCDPISGHTALYWYRQSLGQGLEFLIYFQGNSAPDKSGLPSDRFSAERTGGSVSTLTIQRTQQEDSAVYLCASSLGPQNTEAFFGQGTRLTVV.

CDR3 region: CASSLTWGMVAGAETQYF. CDR3 nucleotide sequence: TGTGCCAGCAGCTTAACGTGGGGTATGGTGGCAGGGGCAGAGACCCAGTACTTC. J is TRBJ2-5 and V is TRBV7-8; a weak D match, TRBD1 (6 bases). This CDR3 has 18 residues. V was shortened by 2 bases and J by 4 bases, with 23 bases between the two germline ends. CDR1 SGHVS and CDR2 FQNEAQ come from the germline V gene.

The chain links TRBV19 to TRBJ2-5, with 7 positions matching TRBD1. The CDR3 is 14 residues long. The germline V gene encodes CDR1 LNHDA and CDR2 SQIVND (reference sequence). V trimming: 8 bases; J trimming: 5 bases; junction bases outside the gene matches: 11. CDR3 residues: CASRERGRSETQYF. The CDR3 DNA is TGTGCCAGTCGGGAAAGGGGGCGGTCTGAGACCCAGTACTTC. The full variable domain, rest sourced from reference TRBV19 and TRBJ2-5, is DGGITQSPKYLFRKEGQNVTLSCEQNLNHDAMYWYRQDPGQGLRLIYYSQIVNDFQKGDIAEGYSVSREKKESFPLTVTSAQKNPTAFYLCASRERGRSETQYFGPGTRLLVL.

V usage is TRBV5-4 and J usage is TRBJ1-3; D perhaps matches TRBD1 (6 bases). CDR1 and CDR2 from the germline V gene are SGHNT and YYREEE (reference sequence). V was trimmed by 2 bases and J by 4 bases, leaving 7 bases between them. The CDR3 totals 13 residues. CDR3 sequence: CASSLQGGNTIYF. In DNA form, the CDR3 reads TGTGCCAGCAGCTTACAGGGCGGAAACACCATATATTTT.

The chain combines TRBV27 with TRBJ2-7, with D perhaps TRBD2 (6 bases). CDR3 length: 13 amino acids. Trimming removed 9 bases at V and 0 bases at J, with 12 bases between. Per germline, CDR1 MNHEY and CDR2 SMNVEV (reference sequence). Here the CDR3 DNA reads TGTGCCAGACCCCGGGACTTCTCCTACGAGCAGTACTTC. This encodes CARPRDFSYEQYF.

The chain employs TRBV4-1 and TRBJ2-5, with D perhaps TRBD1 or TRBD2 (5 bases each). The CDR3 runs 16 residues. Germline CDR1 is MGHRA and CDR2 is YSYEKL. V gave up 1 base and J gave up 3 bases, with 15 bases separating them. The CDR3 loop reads CASSQVWRVREETQYF. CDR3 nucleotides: TGCGCCAGCAGCCAAGTCTGGCGGGTCAGGGAAGAGACCCAGTACTTC.

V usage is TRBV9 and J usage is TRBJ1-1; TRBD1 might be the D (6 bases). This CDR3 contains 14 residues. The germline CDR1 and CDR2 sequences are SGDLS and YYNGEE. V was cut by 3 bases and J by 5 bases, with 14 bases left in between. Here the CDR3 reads CASSASGGRTEAFF. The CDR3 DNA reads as TGTGCCAGCAGCGCCTCGGGGGGGCGGACTGAAGCTTTCTTT.